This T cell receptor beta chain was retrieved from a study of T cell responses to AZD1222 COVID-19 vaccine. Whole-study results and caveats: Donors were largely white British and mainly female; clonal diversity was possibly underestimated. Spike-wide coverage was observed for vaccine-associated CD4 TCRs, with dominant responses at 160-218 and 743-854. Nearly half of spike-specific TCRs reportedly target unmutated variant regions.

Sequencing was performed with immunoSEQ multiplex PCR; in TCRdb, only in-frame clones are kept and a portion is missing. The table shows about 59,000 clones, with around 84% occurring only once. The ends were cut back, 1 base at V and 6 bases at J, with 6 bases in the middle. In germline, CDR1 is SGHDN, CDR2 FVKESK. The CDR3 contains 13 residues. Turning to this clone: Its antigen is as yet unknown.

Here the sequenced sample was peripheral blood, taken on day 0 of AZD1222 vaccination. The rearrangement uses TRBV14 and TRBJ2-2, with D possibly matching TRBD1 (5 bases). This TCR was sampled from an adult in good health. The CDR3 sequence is CASSQVGPGELFF. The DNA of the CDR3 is TGTGCCAGCAGCCAAGTGGGGCCCGGGGAGCTGTTTTTT.